These 15 T cell receptor beta chains were all obtained from the same sample, sequenced in a study of vaccination effects on CD4 cells after COVID-19. No cognate antigen is known for these TCRs. Antigen-specific CD4+ T cells were first expanded with viral peptide pools by the ViraFEST assay and only then sequenced. Subsequent to a culture period of under twelve days, CD4+ T cells were isolated. Sometime from March through December 2020, the person acquired a SARS-CoV-2 infection that PCR confirmed. The assay was immunoSEQ multiplex PCR, and TCRdb's table has in-frame clones only and misses some. The data show about 45,000 clones, approximately 77% seen once. The sequences come from CD4+ T cells from PBMCs cultured with a peptide pool, collected before COVID-19 vaccination. Every receptor here comes from a human donor who had a prior SARS-CoV-2 infection.

The chain carries TRBV24-1 and TRBJ2-5, with 8 bases matching TRBD1. Germline CDR1 and CDR2: KGHDR and SFDVKD. The length of the CDR3 is 18 residues. With V trimmed by 4 bases and J by 2 bases, 14 bases remained unmatched. The CDR3 DNA reads as TGTGCCACCAGTGACGTTTCAGGGGGCTGGGGCTATCAAGAGACCCAGTACTTC. This encodes CATSDVSGGWGYQETQYF.

The chain uses TRBV12-3 or TRBV12-4 and TRBJ2-2; 8 positions match TRBD1. The CDR3 is 13 amino acids. The V segment lost 6 bases and the J segment 13 bases; nucleotides outside the gene matches: 10. The CDR3 region has the DNA TGTGCCAGCAGCCTACAAACCGGGACAGGGCTGTTTTTT. Translated, it gives CASSLQTGTGLFF.

The rearrangement links TRBV9 to TRBJ2-7; D unclear. The CDR3 runs 13 residues. Trimming removed 3 bases at V and 6 bases at J, with 13 bases between. The germline CDR1 and CDR2 sequences are SGDLS and YYNGEE. The DNA of the CDR3 is TGTGCCAGCAGCGCAGGATGGCTTTCCGAGCAGTACTTC. Translation: CASSAGWLSEQYF.

This clone turned up a few times. The V and J genes are TRBV4-2 and TRBJ2-1; no definite D call. V was trimmed by 0 bases and J by 0 bases, leaving 12 bases between them. The CDR3 consists of 17 residues. CDR1 LGHNA and CDR2 YNFKEQ come from the germline V gene. CDR3 loop: CASSQDIGRRSYNEQFF. In nucleotides, the CDR3 is TGTGCCAGCAGCCAAGATATCGGCAGGCGCTCCTACAATGAGCAGTTCTTC.

The table lists this clone with a few counts. J is TRBJ2-3 and V is TRBV5-6; D unclear. The CDR3 runs to 16 residues. Germline values: CDR1 SGHDT, CDR2 YYEEEE. The ends were cut back, 4 bases at V and 2 bases at J, with 17 bases in the middle. The CDR3 spells CASSPTWQAPTDTQYF. For the CDR3, the DNA is TGTGCCAGCAGCCCGACTTGGCAGGCGCCCACAGATACGCAGTATTTT.

This chain uses TRBV3-1 (or the pseudogene TRBV3-2) with TRBJ1-2, with 12 bases lining up with TRBD1. The CDR3 is made up of 14 amino acids. Trimming at V came to 1 base and at J to 6 bases, leaving 0 bases not matched to a gene. CDR1 LGHDT and CDR2 YNNKEL come from the germline V gene (reference sequence). CDR3 loop: CASSQGDRGHGYTF. The CDR3 region has the DNA TGTGCCAGCAGCCAAGGGGACAGGGGGCATGGCTACACCTTC.

Only a few counts were recorded for this clone. This chain links TRBV24-1 with TRBJ2-1; 9 bases fit TRBD2. Germline V gene lookup returns CDR1 KGHDR and CDR2 SFDVKD. The CDR3 loop spans 16 amino acids. J lost 8 bases, V lost 3 bases, and 10 bases had no gene match. CDR3 sequence (DNA): TGTGCCACCAGTGATGGGGGCGGGAGGGCCTGGGATGAGCAGTTCTTC. Protein sequence: CATSDGGGRAWDEQFF.

This sequence joins TRBV18 and TRBJ2-7, with D perhaps TRBD1 or TRBD2 (5 bases each). Trimming left V 6 bases short and J 7 bases short, with 28 bases between. Germline V gene data show CDR1 as KGHSH and CDR2 as LQKENI. The CDR3 runs to 17 residues. DNA for the CDR3: TGTGCCAGCTCCCCTCGGGGCGCAGACCCCCTTATCACGGAGCAGTACTTC. Translated, it gives CASSPRGADPLITEQYF.

This sequence joins TRBV3-1 (or the pseudogene TRBV3-2) and TRBJ2-5; D is unclear. The V gene lost 2 bases and the J gene lost 5 bases, with 12 bases spanning the gap. Germline lookup yields CDR1 LGHDT and CDR2 YNNKEL (reference sequence). The CDR3 is 14 amino acids. The CDR3 loop reads CASSQLFSRETQYF. CDR3 nucleotide sequence: TGTGCCAGCAGCCAACTGTTCAGCAGGGAGACCCAGTACTTC.

The V gene is TRBV4-2, the J gene TRBJ1-1; D uncertain. The CDR3 is 15 amino acids. Germline CDR1 and CDR2: LGHNA and YNFKEQ. V lost 4 bases, J lost 2 bases, and 14 bases lay in between. In DNA, the CDR3 is TGTGCCAGCAGCCGACTGCTTAACTCTAACACTGAAGCTTTCTTT. Its protein is CASSRLLNSNTEAFF.

This clone was counted between two and nine times. This chain links TRBV2 with TRBJ1-1, with D maybe TRBD1 (6 bases). The germline CDR1 and CDR2 sequences are SNHLY and FYNNEI. The CDR3 covers 12 residues. V lost 7 bases and J lost 10, with 16 bases in between. The CDR3 spells CASTIGQSGAFF. CDR3 in DNA: TGTGCCAGCACAATCGGACAGTCTGGAGCTTTCTTT. Supplemented by reference TRBV2 and TRBJ1-1, the full variable domain reads EPEVTQTPSHQVTQMGQEVILRCVPISNHLYFYWYRQILGQKVEFLVSFYNNEISEKSEIFDDQFSVERPDGSNFTLKIRSTKLEDSAMYFCASTIGQSGAFFGQGTRLTVV.

A word on this clone: This sample also contains other DNA sequences that code for the same CDR3. This chain joins TRBV5-1 and TRBJ2-7; 7 bases line up with TRBD2. The CDR3 loop spans 14 amino acids. Per germline, CDR1 SGHRS and CDR2 YFSETQ. V lost 0 bases, J lost 0 bases, and 0 bases stayed unmatched. The CDR3 is CASSLAGGSYEQYF. In DNA, the CDR3 is TGCGCCAGCAGCTTGGCGGGGGGCTCCTACGAGCAGTACTTC.

The chain is built from TRBV2 and TRBJ1-2, with TRBD1 matching over 9 bases. J lost 8 bases, V lost 5 bases, and 9 bases had no gene match. This CDR3 has 14 amino acids. CDR1 and CDR2 (germline): SNHLY, FYNNEI. The CDR3, as DNA: TGTGCCAGCAGTAGGACAGGGGACCCTAGAGGCTACACCTTC. Protein sequence: CASSRTGDPRGYTF. Full variable domain (missing parts from reference TRBV2 and TRBJ1-2): EPEVTQTPSHQVTQMGQEVILRCVPISNHLYFYWYRQILGQKVEFLVSFYNNEISEKSEIFDDQFSVERPDGSNFTLKIRSTKLEDSAMYFCASSRTGDPRGYTFGSGTRLTVV.

The chain employs TRBV12-3 or TRBV12-4 and TRBJ2-3; D gene uncertain. The length of the CDR3 is 12 residues. The V and J ends lost 3 bases and 5 bases respectively, with 6 bases between them. CDR3 protein: CASSFTLDTQYF. The CDR3 nucleotides read TGTGCCAGCAGTTTTACATTAGATACGCAGTATTTT.

In this sample, this clone turned up once. The CDR3 sequence is CASRNRGYFEQFF. CDR3 DNA sequence: TGTGCCAGCAGAAACAGGGGGTATTTTGAGCAGTTCTTC. The rearrangement links TRBV2 to TRBJ2-1; TRBD1 matches 8 bases. In germline, CDR1 is SNHLY, CDR2 FYNNEI. Germline trimming cut 6 bases from V and 9 bases from J; bases unmatched to any gene: 7. CDR3 length: 13 amino acids.